The 16 T cell receptor beta chains below all came from one sample that was sequenced in a study of T-cell memory formation after mild COVID-19 (dated by TCRdb to about 2021). Library preparation employed 5' RACE. The instrument given in TCRdb is Illumina NovaSeq 6000. The raw public data were reprocessed by TCRdb itself: fastp quality trimming at Q25, MiXCR clonotype calling, in-frame beta chains only. One record per CDR3 amino acid sequence lists the most common genes and DNA. The sample yields about 84,000 distinct CDR3 sequences; roughly 14% were counted once. Of the sample, roughly a third is held by the ten largest clones. The sample was PBMCs or a T cell subset sorted from them (not recorded which). These receptors all come from an adult woman who had mild COVID-19 (a few samples of this study predate the infection). The sample titles of this study are shuffled in the database, so cell type and time point are left out; the donor was told from shared clones.

This clonotype has just a few counts. The V gene is TRBV12-3 or TRBV12-4, the J gene TRBJ2-1, with 10 bases matching TRBD2. The CDR3 is 15 amino acids. Losses at the gene ends were 2 bases for V and 7 bases for J; bases not matched to a gene: 5. The CDR3 DNA is TGTGCCAGCAGTTTAACGGCTAGCGGGGGAAATGAGCAGTTCTTC. This sequence encodes CASSLTASGGNEQFF.

The chain employs TRBV2 and TRBJ2-3; D is undetermined. Trimming left V 3 bases short and J 1 base short, with 2 bases between. Germline CDR1 and CDR2: SNHLY and FYNNEI. The CDR3 covers 12 residues. CDR3 amino acids: CASSDGTDTQYF. CDR3 bases: TGTGCCAGCAGTGACGGCACAGATACGCAGTATTTT.

In this sample, this clonotype turned up a few times. V gene TRBV9 combines with J gene TRBJ1-5; D remains unclear. CDR1 SGDLS and CDR2 YYNGEE come from the germline V gene. V lost 7 bases and J 0 bases, leaving 5 bases between the germline ends. The CDR3 extends over 12 amino acids. CDR3 loop: CASGNSNQPQHF. The DNA of the CDR3 is TGTGCCAGCGGGAATAGCAATCAGCCCCAGCATTTT.

This chain uses TRBV24-1 with TRBJ1-1; maybe TRBD1 (6 bases). This CDR3 contains 11 residues. V was shortened by 9 bases and J by 7 bases, with 11 bases between the two germline ends. Germline V gene sequence: CDR1 KGHDR, CDR2 SFDVKD. CDR3 coding DNA: TGTGCCACCGGGAGGGGGGGTGAAGCTTTCTTT. Its protein product is CATGRGGEAFF.

The chain joins TRBV5-6 to TRBJ2-5; D perhaps matches TRBD2 (6 bases). The CDR3 has 13 residues. Trimming stripped 6 bases from V and 1 base from J, with 10 bases between. Looked up from germline, CDR1 is SGHDT and CDR2 is YYEEEE. Written as DNA, the CDR3 is TGTGCCAGCAACTGGGGGGTCCAAGAGACCCAGTACTTC. This encodes CASNWGVQETQYF.

The chain links TRBV5-6 to TRBJ2-1; 11 bases are shared with TRBD1. From germline, CDR1 is SGHDT and CDR2 YYEEEE. The CDR3 spans 14 residues. J was trimmed by 7 bases and V by 2 bases; bases with no gene match: 2. The CDR3, as DNA: TGTGCCAGCAGCTTTGGGACAGGGGGGAATGAGCAGTTCTTC. Translated, it gives CASSFGTGGNEQFF.

The rearrangement joins TRBV12-3 or TRBV12-4 to TRBJ2-1, with 12 bases fitting TRBD2. The CDR3 sequence is 18 residues long. Trimming at V came to 3 bases and at J to 3 bases, leaving 9 bases not matched to a gene. The CDR3 DNA is TGTGCCAGCAGTTTGGCTTCAGGACTAGCGGGACTCTACAATGAGCAGTTCTTC. The encoded protein is CASSLASGLAGLYNEQFF.

The rearrangement uses TRBV5-6 and TRBJ2-7, with 7 positions matching TRBD1. The V gene end was trimmed by 3 bases and the J gene end by 4 bases; junction bases not matched to a gene: 4. Germline-derived CDR1 and CDR2 are SGHDT and YYEEEE. This CDR3 spans 13 amino acids. CDR3 sequence (DNA): TGTGCCAGCAGCTCGGGACAGCGGTACGAGCAGTACTTC. Encoded protein: CASSSGQRYEQYF.

The rearrangement joins TRBV25-1 to TRBJ2-5; D is perhaps TRBD2 (5 bases). The V gene lost 2 bases and the J gene lost 5 bases, with 12 bases spanning the gap. Germline loops: CDR1 MGHDK, CDR2 SYGVNS. CDR3 size: 14 residues. This chain's CDR3 is CASSEDYLGETQYF. The CDR3 DNA is TGTGCCAGCAGTGAAGACTATCTGGGGGAGACCCAGTACTTC.

V is TRBV7-9 and J is TRBJ2-7; D is ambiguous. From germline, CDR1 is SEHNR and CDR2 FQNEAQ (reference sequence). CDR3 length equals 14 residues. Trimming removed 3 bases at V and 2 bases at J, with 11 bases between. The CDR3 loop is CASSFSAPTYEQYF. CDR3 in DNA: TGTGCCAGCAGCTTCAGCGCTCCTACCTACGAGCAGTACTTC. The complete variable domain, with remaining parts taken from reference TRBV7-9 and TRBJ2-7, reads DTGVSQNPRHKITKRGQNVTFRCDPISEHNRLYWYRQTLGQGPEFLTYFQNEAQLEKSRLLSDRFSAERPKGSFSTLEIQRTEQGDSAMYLCASSFSAPTYEQYFGPGTRLTVT.

This sequence joins TRBV14 and TRBJ1-2; D gene unclear. The length of the CDR3 is 13 residues. Germline V CDR1 and CDR2: SGHDN, FVKESK. V was trimmed by 1 base and J by 2 bases, leaving 5 bases between them. Here the CDR3 reads CASSQVTNYGYTF. CDR3 DNA: TGTGCCAGCAGCCAAGTGACCAACTATGGCTACACCTTC.

The chain joins TRBV20-1 to TRBJ1-2; TRBD1 aligns across 12 bases. The V gene end was trimmed by 0 bases and the J gene end by 0 bases; junction bases not matched to a gene: 5. From germline, CDR1 is DFQATT and CDR2 SNEGSKA (reference sequence). The CDR3 consists of 17 residues. The CDR3 is CSARDLGQGAANYGYTF. The DNA for the CDR3 is TGCAGTGCTAGAGACTTGGGACAGGGGGCGGCTAACTATGGCTACACCTTC.

The chain is built from TRBV5-1 and TRBJ2-5, with 8 positions matching TRBD1. Trimming took 0 bases from V and 3 from J; bases not matched to a gene: 13. The CDR3 consists of 18 residues. Per the germline V gene, CDR1 is SGHRS and CDR2 is YFSETQ. For the CDR3, the DNA is TGCGCCAGCAGCTTGGTGCAGGGGGCTAGCCAAATGGAAGAGACCCAGTACTTC. Its protein is CASSLVQGASQMEETQYF.

This clonotype was found a few times. The chain recombines TRBV9 with TRBJ2-4, with 7 positions matching TRBD1. This CDR3 comprises 15 residues. Germline-derived CDR1 and CDR2 are SGDLS and YYNGEE. V was clipped by 4 bases and J by 2 bases; unmatched bases: 6. The DNA of the CDR3 is TGTGCCAGCAGCCAACAGACAGGGACCAAAAACATTCAGTACTTC. As protein: CASSQQTGTKNIQYF. The whole variable domain, remainder taken from reference TRBV9 and TRBJ2-4, is DSGVTQTPKHLITATGQRVTLRCSPRSGDLSVYWYQQSLDQGLQFLIQYYNGEERAKGNILERFSAQQFPDLHSELNLSSLELGDSALYFCASSQQTGTKNIQYFGAGTRLSVL.

This clonotype appeared a few times. The V gene is TRBV7-3, the J gene TRBJ2-3; tentatively, D is TRBD1 (6 bases). The CDR3 totals 16 residues. Trimming took 5 bases from V and 4 from J, leaving 19 bases between them. From germline, CDR1 is SGHTA and CDR2 FQGTGA. CDR3 coding DNA: TGTGCCAGCAGCGCCGGACAGTTGGCGGCCGCAGATACGCAGTATTTT. This codes for CASSAGQLAAADTQYF.

This clonotype was seen a few times. J is TRBJ2-1 and V is TRBV5-1; D not resolved. The V and J ends lost 0 bases and 9 bases respectively, with 7 bases between them. The CDR3 loop spans 12 amino acids. Germline-derived CDR1 and CDR2 are SGHRS and YFSETQ. In nucleotides, the CDR3 is TGCGCCAGCAGCTTGGCAAGGACTGAGCAGTTCTTC. Translating it yields CASSLARTEQFF.